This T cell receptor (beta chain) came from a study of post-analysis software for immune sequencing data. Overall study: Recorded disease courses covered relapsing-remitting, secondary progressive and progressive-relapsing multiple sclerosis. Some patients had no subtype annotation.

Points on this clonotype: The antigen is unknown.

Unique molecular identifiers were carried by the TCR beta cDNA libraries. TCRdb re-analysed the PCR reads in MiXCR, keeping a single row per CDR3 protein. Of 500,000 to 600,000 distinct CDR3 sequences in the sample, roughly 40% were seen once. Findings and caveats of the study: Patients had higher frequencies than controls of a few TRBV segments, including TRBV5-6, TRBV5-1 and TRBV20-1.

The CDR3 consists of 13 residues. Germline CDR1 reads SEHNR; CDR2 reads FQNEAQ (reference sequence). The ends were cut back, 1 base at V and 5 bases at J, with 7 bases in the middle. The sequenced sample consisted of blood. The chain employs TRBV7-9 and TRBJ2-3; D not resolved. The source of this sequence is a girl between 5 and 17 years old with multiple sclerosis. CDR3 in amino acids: CASSLVLIDTQYF. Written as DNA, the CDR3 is TGTGCCAGCAGCTTAGTCCTAATAGATACGCAGTATTTT.